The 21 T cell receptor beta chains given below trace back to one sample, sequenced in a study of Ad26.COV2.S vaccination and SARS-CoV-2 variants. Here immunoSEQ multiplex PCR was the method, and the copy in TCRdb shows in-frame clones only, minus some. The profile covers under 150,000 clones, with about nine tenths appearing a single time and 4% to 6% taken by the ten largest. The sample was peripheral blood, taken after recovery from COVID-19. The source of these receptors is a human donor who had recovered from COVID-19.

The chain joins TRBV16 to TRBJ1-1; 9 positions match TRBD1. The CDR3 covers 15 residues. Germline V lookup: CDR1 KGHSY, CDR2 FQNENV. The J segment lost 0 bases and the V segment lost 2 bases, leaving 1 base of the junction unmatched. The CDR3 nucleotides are TGTGCCAGCAGCCAAGGACAGGGGCTGAACACTGAAGCTTTCTTT. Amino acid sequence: CASSQGQGLNTEAFF.

As DNA, the CDR3 is TGTGCCAGTATCTCGTTGGACCCAGAGAGGGAGACCCAGTACTTC. Its protein product is CASISLDPERETQYF. This chain joins TRBV19 and TRBJ2-5, with unresolved D. The CDR3 sequence is 15 residues long. Germline V gene data show CDR1 as LNHDA and CDR2 as SQIVND (reference sequence). V dropped 7 bases and J dropped 5 bases, with 20 bases sitting between them.

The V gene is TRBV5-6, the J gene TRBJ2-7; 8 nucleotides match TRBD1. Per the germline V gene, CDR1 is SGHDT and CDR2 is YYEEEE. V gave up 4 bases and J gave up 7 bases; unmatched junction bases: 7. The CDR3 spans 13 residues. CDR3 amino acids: CASSKTGAGEQYF. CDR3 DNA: TGTGCCAGCAGCAAGACAGGGGCTGGGGAGCAGTACTTC.

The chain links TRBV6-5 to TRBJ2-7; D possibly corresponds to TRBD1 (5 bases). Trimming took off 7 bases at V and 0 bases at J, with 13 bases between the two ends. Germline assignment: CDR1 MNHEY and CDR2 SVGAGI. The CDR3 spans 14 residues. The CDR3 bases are TGTGCCAGCACCATACAGGTCAACTCCTACGAGCAGTACTTC. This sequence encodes CASTIQVNSYEQYF.

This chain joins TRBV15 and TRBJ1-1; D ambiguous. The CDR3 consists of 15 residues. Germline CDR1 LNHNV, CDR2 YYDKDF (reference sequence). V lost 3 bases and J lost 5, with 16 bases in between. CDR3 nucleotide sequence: TGTGCCACCAGCAGGGAACGAGGGTTAGGTACTGAAGCTTTCTTT. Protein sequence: CATSRERGLGTEAFF. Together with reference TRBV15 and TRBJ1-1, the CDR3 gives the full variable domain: DAMVIQNPRYQVTQFGKPVTLSCSQTLNHNVMYWYQQKSSQAPKLLFHYYDKDFNNEADTPDNFQSRRPNTSFCFLDIRSPGLGDTAMYLCATSRERGLGTEAFFGQGTRLTVV.

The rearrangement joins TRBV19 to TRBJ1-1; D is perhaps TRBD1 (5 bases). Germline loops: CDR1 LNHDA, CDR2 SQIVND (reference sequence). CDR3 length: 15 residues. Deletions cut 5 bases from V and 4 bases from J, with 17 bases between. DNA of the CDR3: TGTGCCAGTAGTTTATCCCACGGGACTACCACTGAAGCTTTCTTT. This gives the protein CASSLSHGTTTEAFF.

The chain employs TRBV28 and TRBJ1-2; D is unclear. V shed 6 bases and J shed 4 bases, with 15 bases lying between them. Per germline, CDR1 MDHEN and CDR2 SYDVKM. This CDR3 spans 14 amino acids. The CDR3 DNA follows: TGTGCCAGCAGCGTCCCCGGACGGCTCTATGGCTACACCTTC. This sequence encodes CASSVPGRLYGYTF.

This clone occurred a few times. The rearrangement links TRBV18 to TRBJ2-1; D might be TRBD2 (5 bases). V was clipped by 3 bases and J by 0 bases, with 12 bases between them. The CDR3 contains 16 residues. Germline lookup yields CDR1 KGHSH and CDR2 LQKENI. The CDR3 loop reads CASSPSGRSSYNEQFF. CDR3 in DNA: TGTGCCAGCTCACCCTCTGGGAGAAGCTCCTACAATGAGCAGTTCTTC.

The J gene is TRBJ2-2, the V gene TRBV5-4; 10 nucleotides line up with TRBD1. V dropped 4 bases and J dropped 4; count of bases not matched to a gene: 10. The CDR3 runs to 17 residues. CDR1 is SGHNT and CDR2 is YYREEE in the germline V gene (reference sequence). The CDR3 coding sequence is TGTGCCAGCAGCAACCGGGACAGGGGACGTTCCACCGGGGAGCTGTTTTTT. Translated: CASSNRDRGRSTGELFF.

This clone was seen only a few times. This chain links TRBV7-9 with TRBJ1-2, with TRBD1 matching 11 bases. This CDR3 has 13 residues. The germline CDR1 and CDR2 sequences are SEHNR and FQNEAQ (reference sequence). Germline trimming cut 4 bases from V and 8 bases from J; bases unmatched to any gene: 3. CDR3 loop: CASSWGQGDGYTF. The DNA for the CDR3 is TGTGCCAGCAGCTGGGGACAGGGGGACGGCTACACCTTC.

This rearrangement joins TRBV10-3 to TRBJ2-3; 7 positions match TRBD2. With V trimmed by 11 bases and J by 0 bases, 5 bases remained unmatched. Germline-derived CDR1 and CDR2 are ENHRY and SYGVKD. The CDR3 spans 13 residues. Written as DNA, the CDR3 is TGTGCCTTACGGGGGGATAGCACAGATACGCAGTATTTT. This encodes CALRGDSTDTQYF.

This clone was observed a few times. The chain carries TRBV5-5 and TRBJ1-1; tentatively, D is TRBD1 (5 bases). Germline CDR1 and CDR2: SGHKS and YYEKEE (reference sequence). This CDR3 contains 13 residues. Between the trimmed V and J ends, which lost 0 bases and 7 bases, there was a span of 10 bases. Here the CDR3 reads CASSLAKGLEAFF. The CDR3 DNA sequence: TGTGCCAGCAGCTTGGCAAAGGGGCTTGAAGCTTTCTTT.

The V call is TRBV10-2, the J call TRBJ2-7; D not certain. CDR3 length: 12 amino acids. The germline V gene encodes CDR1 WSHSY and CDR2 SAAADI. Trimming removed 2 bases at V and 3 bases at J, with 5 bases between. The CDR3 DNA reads TGCGCCAGCAGTGAGATGAGCTACGAGCAGTACTTC. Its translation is CASSEMSYEQYF.

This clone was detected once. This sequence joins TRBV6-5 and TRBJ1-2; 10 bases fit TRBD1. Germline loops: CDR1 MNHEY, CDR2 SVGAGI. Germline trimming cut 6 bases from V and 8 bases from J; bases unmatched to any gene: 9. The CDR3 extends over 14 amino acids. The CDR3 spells CASRRQGAHGGYTF. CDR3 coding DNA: TGTGCCAGCAGAAGACAGGGGGCGCACGGCGGCTACACCTTC.

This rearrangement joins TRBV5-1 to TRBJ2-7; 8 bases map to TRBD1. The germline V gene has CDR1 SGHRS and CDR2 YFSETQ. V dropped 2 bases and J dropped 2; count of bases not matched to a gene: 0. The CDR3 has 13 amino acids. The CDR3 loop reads CASSFRGPYEQYF. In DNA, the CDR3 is TGCGCCAGCAGCTTCAGGGGGCCCTACGAGCAGTACTTC.

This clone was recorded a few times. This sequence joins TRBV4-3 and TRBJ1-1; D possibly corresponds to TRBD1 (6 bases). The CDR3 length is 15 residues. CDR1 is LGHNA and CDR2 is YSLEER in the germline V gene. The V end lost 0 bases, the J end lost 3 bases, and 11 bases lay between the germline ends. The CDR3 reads CASSQDSGAYTEAFF. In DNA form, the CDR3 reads TGCGCCAGCAGCCAAGACTCGGGGGCGTACACTGAAGCTTTCTTT.

CDR3 region: CASSEADRPFSNQPQHF. The CDR3 DNA reads TGTGCCAGCAGTGAAGCCGACAGGCCCTTTAGCAATCAGCCCCAGCATTTT. The rearrangement links TRBV6-1 to TRBJ1-5; tentatively, D is TRBD1 (6 bases). Germline-derived CDR1 and CDR2 are MNHNS and SASEGT. The CDR3 runs to 17 residues. The ends were cut back, 0 bases at V and 0 bases at J, with 12 bases in the middle.

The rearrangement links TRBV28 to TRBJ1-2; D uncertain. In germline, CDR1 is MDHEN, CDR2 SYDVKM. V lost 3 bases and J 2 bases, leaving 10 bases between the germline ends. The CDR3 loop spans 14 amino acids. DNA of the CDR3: TGTGCCAGCAGTTTTCCTGGGGAAAACTATGGCTACACCTTC. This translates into CASSFPGENYGYTF.

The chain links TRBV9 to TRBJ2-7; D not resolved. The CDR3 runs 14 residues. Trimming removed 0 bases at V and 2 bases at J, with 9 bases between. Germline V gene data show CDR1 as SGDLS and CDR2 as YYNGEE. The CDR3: CASSVGTGTYEQYF. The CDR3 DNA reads TGTGCCAGCAGCGTAGGGACGGGTACCTACGAGCAGTACTTC. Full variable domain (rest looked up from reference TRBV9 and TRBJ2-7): DSGVTQTPKHLITATGQRVTLRCSPRSGDLSVYWYQQSLDQGLQFLIQYYNGEERAKGNILERFSAQQFPDLHSELNLSSLELGDSALYFCASSVGTGTYEQYFGPGTRLTVT.

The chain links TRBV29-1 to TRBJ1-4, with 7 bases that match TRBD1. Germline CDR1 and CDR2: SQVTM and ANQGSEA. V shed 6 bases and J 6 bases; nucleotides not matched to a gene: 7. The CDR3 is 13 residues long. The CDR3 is CSVPGTAHEKLFF. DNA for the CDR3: TGCAGCGTACCCGGGACAGCGCATGAAAAACTGTTTTTT.

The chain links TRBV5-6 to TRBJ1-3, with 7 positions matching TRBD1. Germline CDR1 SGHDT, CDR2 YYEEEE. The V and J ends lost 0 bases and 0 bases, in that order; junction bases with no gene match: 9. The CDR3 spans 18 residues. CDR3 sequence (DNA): TGTGCCAGCAGCTTGGTGAGGGGGCGGATTCTCTCTGGAAACACCATATATTTT. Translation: CASSLVRGRILSGNTIYF.